Detailed here is one TCR beta chain. Making the TCR beta cDNA relied on 5'RACE template switching with UMIs. With the 5' RACE reads reprocessed, TCRdb shows one record per CDR3 protein and no DNA. The table counts some 140,000 distinct CDR3 sequences; 37% lies in the top ten. The data were obtained in a study of T cells expressing NK-cell markers. The CDR3 consists of 14 residues. The J gene is TRBJ2-3, the V gene TRBV12-3 or TRBV12-4. The sequence derives from a woman between 50 and 59 years old in good health. Sequencing was carried out using blood T cells: a sorted CD56 or NKG2C T cell subset, CD4+ or CD8+ T cells, or bulk PBMC T cells (not recorded which). CDR3 sequence: CASSFGSDTDTQYF.